Listed below are T cell receptor beta chains from one sample, sequenced in a study of human T cells and chemical hapten exposure. MiXCR, run by TCRdb on the RACE reads, gives a single entry per CDR3 protein. The table lists about 350,000 distinct CDR3 sequences, 6% to 7% of them singletons. The source material was whole blood, sampled in connection with sensitization to the hapten diphenylcyclopropenone (DPC). The receptor source for this set is a woman aged 18-35 years with alopecia areata. Some clones in this sample may be carry-over from other donors' samples. Each CDR3 is given with its conserved first and last residue. D genes are given only for firm matches. Size tells how often a clone was seen (once, few, many) or the class of an expanded clone, and some rows leave it out.

.	TRBV12-3/TRBV12-4	TRBJ2-5	.	CASSKAGTTVETQYF	TGTGCCAGCAGTAAAGCCGGGACCACTGTTGAGACCCAGTACTTC
.	TRBV7-2	TRBJ2-7	TRBD1	CASSVDRAAYEQYF	TGTGCCAGCAGCGTTGACAGGGCAGCGTACGAGCAGTACTTC
many	TRBV19	TRBJ1-5	.	CASRDRPDQPQHF	TGTGCCAGTAGAGACAGGCCCGATCAGCCCCAGCATTTT
few	TRBV4-3	TRBJ2-1	.	CASSQELDPRVDEQFF	TGCGCCAGCAGCCAAGAACTGGATCCGAGAGTCGATGAGCAGTTCTTC
few	TRBV10-3	TRBJ2-3	TRBD2	CAISAPKGLAGSEDTQYF	TGTGCCATCAGTGCGCCGAAGGGACTAGCGGGGTCTGAAGATACGCAGTATTTT
.	TRBV4-2	TRBJ2-5	.	CASSQDAPQETQYF	TGTGCCAGCAGCCAAGATGCCCCCCAAGAGACCCAGTACTTC
few	TRBV7-2	TRBJ1-1	.	CASSLVRVNTEAFF	TGTGCCAGCAGCTTAGTCAGGGTGAACACTGAAGCTTTCTTT
many	TRBV6-1	TRBJ1-6	.	CASSGLQAQTYSYNSPLHF	TGTGCCAGCAGTGGACTCCAGGCACAGACTTACTCCTATAATTCACCCCTCCACTTT
.	TRBV5-1	TRBJ2-4	.	CASSGGTYKNIQYF	TGCGCCAGCAGCGGAGGGACGTACAAAAACATTCAGTACTTC
many	TRBV5-1	TRBJ1-6	TRBD1	CASSHRDRGPDSPLHF	TGCGCCAGCAGCCACCGGGACAGGGGGCCAGATTCACCCCTCCACTTT
.	TRBV6-4	TRBJ2-1	.	CASSDGQGNEQFF	TGTGCCAGCAGTGACGGGCAGGGCAATGAGCAGTTCTTC
many	TRBV6-2/TRBV6-3	TRBJ1-2	.	CASSYYWTNGYTF	TGTGCCAGCAGTTACTACTGGACGAATGGCTACACCTTC
few	TRBV29-1	TRBJ1-2	.	CSAAGTTNYGYTF	TGCAGCGCTGCAGGGACTACTAACTATGGCTACACCTTC
few	TRBV6-2/TRBV6-3	TRBJ1-1	.	CASSYFGRDENTEAFF	TGTGCCAGCAGTTATTTTGGGCGCGACGAAAACACTGAAGCTTTCTTT
many	TRBV20-1	TRBJ2-3	TRBD2	CSAGRGVSDTQYF	TGCAGTGCAGGGCGGGGGGTATCGGATACGCAGTATTTT
many	TRBV6-4	TRBJ2-2	.	CASSEGDTGELFF	TGTGCCAGCAGTGAAGGAGACACCGGGGAGCTGTTTTTT
.	TRBV4-3	TRBJ1-6	TRBD1	CASSQEAGTGGSPLHF	TGCGCCAGCAGCCAAGAGGCCGGGACAGGGGGTTCACCCCTCCACTTT
.	TRBV20-1	TRBJ2-7	TRBD1	CSAREDRPYEQYF	TGCAGTGCTAGAGAGGACAGGCCCTACGAGCAGTACTTC
.	TRBV5-4	TRBJ2-7	.	CASSRGEYEQYF	TGTGCCAGCAGCAGGGGAGAGTACGAGCAGTACTTC
few	TRBV5-1	TRBJ2-3	.	CASSSPGTDTQYF	TGCGCCAGCAGCTCCCCGGGCACAGATACGCAGTATTTT
few	TRBV7-9	TRBJ2-3	.	CASSLGLSDTQYF	TGTGCCAGCAGCTTAGGACTTTCAGATACGCAGTATTTT
many	TRBV7-9	TRBJ2-2	TRBD1	CASSSGQGNTGELFF	TGTGCCAGCAGCTCCGGACAGGGGAACACCGGGGAGCTGTTTTTT
many	TRBV2	TRBJ1-4	TRBD1	CASRGQGATNEKLFF	TGTGCCAGCAGGGGACAGGGTGCAACTAATGAAAAACTGTTTTTT
.	TRBV10-3	TRBJ2-7	.	CAINGGTAQSYEQYF	TGTGCCATCAATGGAGGGACAGCCCAATCCTACGAGCAGTACTTC
few	TRBV13	TRBJ1-4	TRBD1	CASSSSQTGRNEKLFF	TGTGCCAGCAGCTCATCTCAGACAGGGCGGAATGAAAAACTGTTTTTT
.	TRBV10-3	TRBJ2-3	.	CAISEDETTTDTQYF	TGTGCCATCAGTGAGGACGAGACTACCACAGATACGCAGTATTTT
.	TRBV7-6	TRBJ2-7	.	CASSPTSGDSRHEQYF	TGTGCCAGCAGCCCAACGAGTGGTGACTCTCGGCACGAGCAGTACTTC
many	TRBV29-1	TRBJ1-1	.	CSVDHGLGTEAFF	TGCAGCGTTGACCACGGTTTGGGCACTGAAGCTTTCTTT
few	TRBV29-1	TRBJ2-7	TRBD2	CSVGGSGDYEQYF	TGCAGCGTTGGAGGTAGCGGGGACTACGAGCAGTACTTC
many	TRBV29-1	TRBJ1-2	TRBD1	CSVDGTDFNYGYTF	TGCAGCGTTGACGGGACAGACTTTAACTATGGCTACACCTTC
.	TRBV3-1	TRBJ1-5	.	CASSQDWGEQPQHF	TGTGCCAGCAGCCAAGATTGGGGAGAACAGCCCCAGCATTTT
.	TRBV28	TRBJ2-1	TRBD2	CASSALAGGRSEQFF	TGTGCCAGCAGTGCCTTAGCGGGGGGGCGGAGTGAGCAGTTCTTC
.	TRBV2	TRBJ1-4	.	CASRWQGTNEKLFF	TGTGCCAGTCGTTGGCAGGGAACTAATGAAAAACTGTTTTTT
few	TRBV5-5	TRBJ2-1	.	CASSLRFAQDNEQFF	TGTGCCAGCAGCTTGAGGTTTGCCCAGGACAATGAGCAGTTCTTC
.	TRBV20-1	TRBJ1-4	.	CSARYRAQNEKLFF	TGCAGTGCTAGATATAGGGCGCAGAATGAAAAACTGTTTTTT
.	TRBV7-6	TRBJ2-3	.	CASSFPFSGSTDTQYF	TGTGCCAGCAGCTTTCCATTTTCGGGGAGCACAGATACGCAGTATTTT
few	TRBV11-3	TRBJ2-7	TRBD1	CASSTGRDRGYEQYF	TGTGCCAGCAGCACAGGCAGGGACAGGGGGTACGAGCAGTACTTC
many	TRBV12-3/TRBV12-4	TRBJ1-1	.	CASSPRTVAEAFF	TGTGCCAGCAGCCCTCGGACAGTAGCTGAAGCTTTCTTT
.	TRBV24-1	TRBJ2-3	TRBD1	CASEGQNTDTQYF	TGTGCCAGTGAGGGACAGAACACAGATACGCAGTATTTT
few	TRBV6-2/TRBV6-3	TRBJ1-6	TRBD1	CASKPGQGGSSPLHF	TGTGCCAGCAAACCGGGACAGGGAGGAAGTTCACCCCTCCACTTT
many	TRBV15	TRBJ1-1	TRBD1	CATSRGDRLNTEAFF	TGTGCCACCAGCAGAGGGGACAGATTGAACACTGAAGCTTTCTTT
.	TRBV29-1	TRBJ1-5	.	CSVGLDFYQPQHF	TGCAGCGTTGGTTTAGATTTTTATCAGCCCCAGCATTTT
.	TRBV5-6	TRBJ1-1	.	CASRSMAVSEAFF	TGTGCCAGCAGATCCATGGCGGTGTCTGAAGCTTTCTTT
few	TRBV20-1	TRBJ2-3	TRBD2	CSAKGLAEITDTQYF	TGCAGTGCTAAGGGACTAGCGGAAATCACAGATACGCAGTATTTT
many	TRBV5-8	TRBJ2-1	TRBD1	CASSSQGASYNEQFF	TGTGCCAGCAGCTCACAGGGGGCCTCCTACAATGAGCAGTTCTTC
.	TRBV6-2/TRBV6-3	TRBJ1-5	.	CASVRQDGGKPQHF	TGTGCCAGCGTACGACAGGACGGTGGAAAGCCCCAGCATTTT
.	TRBV10-3	TRBJ2-2	TRBD2	CAISESRVGGKQTGELFF	TGTGCCATCAGTGAGTCACGCGTCGGGGGGAAACAGACCGGGGAGCTGTTTTTT
many	TRBV10-3	TRBJ1-3	.	CAISGGNGNTIYF	TGTGCCATCAGTGGAGGGAACGGAAACACCATATATTTT
.	TRBV6-5	TRBJ1-1	TRBD1	CASSYRQGAEAFF	TGTGCCAGCAGTTACCGACAGGGGGCTGAAGCTTTCTTT
few	TRBV12-3/TRBV12-4	TRBJ2-1	TRBD1	CASSLPVGQGSNEQFF	TGTGCCAGCAGTTTACCTGTGGGACAGGGGAGCAATGAGCAGTTCTTC
few	TRBV19	TRBJ1-2	TRBD1	CASWDRENYGYTF	TGTGCCAGTTGGGACAGGGAGAACTATGGCTACACCTTC
.	TRBV6-2/TRBV6-3	TRBJ1-5	TRBD1	CASRKTGGNQPQHF	TGTGCCAGCAGAAAGACAGGGGGTAATCAGCCCCAGCATTTT
many	TRBV12-3/TRBV12-4	TRBJ1-1	.	CASSSRANTEAFF	TGTGCCAGCAGTTCCAGGGCGAACACTGAAGCTTTCTTT
many	TRBV28	TRBJ2-7	TRBD2	CASNPPGLSYEQYF	TGTGCCAGCAACCCCCCGGGACTATCCTACGAGCAGTACTTC
few	TRBV7-3	TRBJ2-2	.	CASRFDRNTGELFF	TGTGCCAGCAGATTCGACAGGAACACCGGGGAGCTGTTTTTT
.	TRBV14	TRBJ2-5	.	CASSQEVTQYF	TGTGCCAGCAGCCAAGAGGTGACCCAGTACTTC
few	TRBV7-9	TRBJ1-1	.	CASSLDTIMNTEAFF	TGTGCCAGCAGCTTAGATACGATAATGAACACTGAAGCTTTCTTT
many	TRBV28	TRBJ1-5	.	CASSLHTGRQPQHF	TGTGCCAGCAGTTTGCACACAGGGAGGCAGCCCCAGCATTTT
few	TRBV21-1	TRBJ2-3	.	CASSTPGSPFADTQYF	TGTGCCAGCAGCACGCCCGGGTCGCCCTTCGCAGATACGCAGTATTTT
many	TRBV25-1	TRBJ1-6	.	CASSEWDKYNSPLHF	TGTGCCAGCAGTGAATGGGACAAGTATAATTCACCCCTCCACTTT